Following are 4 T cell receptor beta chains from one sample sequenced in a study of blood T cells in healthy people across ages. A second PCR, run for roughly 7 to 11 cycles, used a sample-barcoded 5' primer plus a J-beta primer mix. TCRdb ran MiXCR on the 5' RACE reads and lists one entry per CDR3 protein. The sample includes about 970,000 distinct CDR3 sequences, about 53% of them seen just once. The sample comprised blood. The origin of the receptors is a woman aged 55-70 years in good health.

This chain uses TRBV20-1 with TRBJ1-4, with 9 positions matching TRBD1. The V segment lost 6 bases and the J segment 8 bases; nucleotides outside the gene matches: 4. The CDR3 consists of 12 residues. The germline CDR1 and CDR2 sequences are DFQATT and SNEGSKA (reference sequence). CDR3 sequence: CSAGTGKEKLFF. DNA for the CDR3: TGCAGTGCCGGGACAGGGAAAGAAAAACTGTTTTTT.

The J gene is TRBJ2-5, the V gene TRBV10-3; 8 bases agree with TRBD1. This CDR3 has 15 residues. Germline CDR1 and CDR2: ENHRY and SYGVKD. V lost 0 bases to trimming and J lost 3 bases; unmatched junction nucleotides: 3. CDR3 protein: CAISESADREETQYF. The DNA for the CDR3 is TGTGCCATCAGTGAGTCGGCGGACAGGGAAGAGACCCAGTACTTC.

The chain uses TRBV7-2 and TRBJ2-3; 10 bases are a match to TRBD2. CDR3 length: 17 residues. From germline, CDR1 is SGHTA and CDR2 FQGNSA. The J segment lost 5 bases and the V segment lost 4 bases, leaving 12 bases of the junction unmatched. The CDR3 bases are TGTGCCAGCAGCTCCAATCTAGCGGGAGTTAAGGGAGATACGCAGTATTTT. Its protein is CASSSNLAGVKGDTQYF.

The chain joins TRBV4-1 to TRBJ2-6; D gene uncertain. This CDR3 comprises 19 residues. The V gene lost 2 bases and the J gene lost 2 bases, with 19 bases spanning the gap. Looked up from germline, CDR1 is MGHRA and CDR2 is YSYEKL. DNA of the CDR3: TGCGCCAGCAGCCAAACCCAATTTTCTGGTGCGACTGGGGCCAACGTCCTGACTTTC. Encoded protein: CASSQTQFSGATGANVLTF.